This T cell receptor beta chain was found in a study of T cells in Graves' hyperthyroidism and ophthalmopathy. TCR beta CDR3 regions were amplified from RNA transcripts. The HTBI primer set was used in a first-round RT-PCR of the TCR CDR3. TCRdb recomputed calls from the multiplex PCR reads with MiXCR, one row per CDR3 protein. The sample has some 400,000 distinct CDR3 sequences, 15% to 20% seen once; the top ten hold about 3.5%. CDR1 is SGHTA and CDR2 is FQGNSA in the germline V gene. The CDR3 has 15 residues. V lost 1 base, J lost 4 bases, and 4 bases stayed unmatched. This receptor was obtained from a woman between 18 and 29 years old with Graves' hyperthyroidism. The V gene is TRBV7-2, the J gene TRBJ2-5; 9 nucleotides match TRBD1. The source material was blood. CDR3 DNA: TGTGCCAGCAGCTTAGGGAACAGGGGGCGAGAGACCCAGTACTTC. This sequence encodes CASSLGNRGRETQYF.